The 3 T cell receptor beta chains presented below share a single source sample, sequenced in a study of early T cells in non-severe SARS-CoV-2 infection. A single record per CDR3 protein comes from TCRdb applying MiXCR to the 5' RACE reads. The sample carries some 91,000 distinct CDR3 sequences, approximately 13% recorded once. The sample was whole blood. The receptors derive from an adult who was a healthcare worker with PCR-confirmed SARS-CoV-2 infection or an uninfected control (not recorded which).

This clonotype has at least ten counts. The J gene is TRBJ2-3, the V gene TRBV7-6; 7 nucleotides line up with TRBD2. V shed 1 base, J shed 2 bases, and the junction held 9 bases outside the gene matches. Looked up from germline, CDR1 is SGHVS and CDR2 is FNYEAQ. The CDR3 covers 17 residues. This CDR3 is CASSLGTGGTYTDTQYF. The CDR3 DNA reads as TGTGCCAGCAGCTTAGGCACCGGGGGGACTTACACAGATACGCAGTATTTT.

V and J are TRBV18 and TRBJ2-3; 10 bases are a match to TRBD1. The CDR3 contains 15 residues. Unmatched junction bases numbered 3, after V lost 3 bases and J lost 3 bases. From germline, CDR1 is KGHSH and CDR2 LQKENI. This CDR3 is CASSPGTGETDTQYF. CDR3 DNA: TGTGCCAGCTCACCTGGGACAGGGGAAACAGATACGCAGTATTTT.

This clonotype was observed many times. This rearrangement joins TRBV20-1 to TRBJ1-5; weak D call: TRBD1 (5 bases). The CDR3 totals 14 residues. The V gene's germline CDR1 is DFQATT and CDR2 SNEGSKA (reference sequence). V dropped 6 bases and J dropped 2 bases, with 14 bases sitting between them. CDR3 DNA: TGCAGTGCGCCGACAGTGAAGGGCAATCAGCCCCAGCATTTT. This codes for CSAPTVKGNQPQHF.